The 17 T cell receptor beta chains given below trace back to one sample, sequenced in a study of CD8 T cells in Susac syndrome. Reverse transcription of roughly 0.45 to 1 ug RNA used random hexamers. TCRdb fed the immunoSEQ multiplex PCR reads into MiXCR, producing one record per CDR3 protein. This sample has under 200,000 distinct CDR3 sequences, with approximately 93% found just once. The sequencing sample was made of CD4+ T cells from PBMCs. The receptors originated from a human donor in good health.

The chain has TRBV3-1 and TRBJ2-5; D unclear. Germline V gene lookup returns CDR1 LGHDT and CDR2 YNNKEL (reference sequence). Trimming removed 3 bases at V and 1 base at J, with 12 bases between. This CDR3 spans 15 amino acids. The CDR3 region is CASSHPPSPQETQYF. CDR3 sequence (DNA): TGTGCCAGCAGCCACCCGCCAAGTCCCCAAGAGACCCAGTACTTC.

The genes are TRBV2 and TRBJ2-2; tentatively, D is TRBD1 (6 bases). Germline values: CDR1 SNHLY, CDR2 FYNNEI. The CDR3 consists of 15 residues. V dropped 4 bases and J dropped 4 bases, with 13 bases sitting between them. In nucleotides, the CDR3 is TGTGCCAGCAGTGCACAGGGTTTAGGCACCGGGGAGCTGTTTTTT. Protein: CASSAQGLGTGELFF. The entire variable domain, with the rest obtained from reference TRBV2 and TRBJ2-2, is as follows: EPEVTQTPSHQVTQMGQEVILRCVPISNHLYFYWYRQILGQKVEFLVSFYNNEISEKSEIFDDQFSVERPDGSNFTLKIRSTKLEDSAMYFCASSAQGLGTGELFFGEGSRLTVL.

This clonotype was seen a few times. V usage is TRBV7-8 and J usage is TRBJ2-7; 11 nucleotides agree with TRBD1. CDR1 and CDR2 (germline): SGHVS, FQNEAQ. The J segment lost 3 bases and the V segment lost 4 bases, leaving 5 bases of the junction unmatched. The CDR3 is 15 residues long. DNA for the CDR3: TGTGCCAGCAGCTGGGGGACAGGGGGAAACTACGAGCAGTACGTC. This codes for CASSWGTGGNYEQYV.

The chain joins TRBV29-1 to TRBJ2-3; the match to TRBD2 covers 7 bases. Looked up from germline, CDR1 is SQVTM and CDR2 is ANQGSEA. V lost 4 bases to trimming and J lost 5 bases; unmatched junction nucleotides: 12. This CDR3 contains 15 residues. The CDR3 DNA reads as TGCAGCGTTGTTCCAGCGGGGACCTTGAGAGATACGCAGTATTTT. It specifies CSVVPAGTLRDTQYF.

This sequence joins TRBV14 and TRBJ2-5, with no clear D. CDR3 length: 16 amino acids. The V gene's germline CDR1 is SGHDN and CDR2 FVKESK. The V end lost 2 bases, the J end lost 4 bases, and 17 bases lay between the germline ends. The CDR3 DNA reads as TGTGCCAGCAGCCAACTCATAACTACCTGGGGAGAGACCCAGTACTTC. This gives the protein CASSQLITTWGETQYF. Filled out from reference TRBV14 and TRBJ2-5, the complete variable domain reads EAGVTQFPSHSVIEKGQTVTLRCDPISGHDNLYWYRRVMGKEIKFLLHFVKESKQDESGMPNNRFLAERTGGTYSTLKVQPAELEDSGVYFCASSQLITTWGETQYFGPGTRLLVL.

This chain uses TRBV11-1 with TRBJ1-1, with 8 bases fitting TRBD1. Trimming took 5 bases from V and 1 from J; bases not matched to a gene: 9. Per germline, CDR1 SGHAT and CDR2 FQDESV (reference sequence). The CDR3 covers 16 residues. The CDR3 nucleotides read TGTGCCAGCAGCCCCTCCGGGACAGGCAGGAACACTGAAGCTTTCTTT. The encoded protein is CASSPSGTGRNTEAFF. Combining the CDR3 with reference TRBV11-1 and TRBJ1-1 gives the whole variable domain EAEVAQSPRYKITEKSQAVAFWCDPISGHATLYWYRQILGQGPELLVQFQDESVVDDSQLPKDRFSAERLKGVDSTLKIQPAELGDSAMYLCASSPSGTGRNTEAFFGQGTRLTVV.

V is TRBV5-1 and J is TRBJ1-1; TRBD1 aligns across 7 bases. Per the germline V gene, CDR1 is SGHRS and CDR2 is YFSETQ. The CDR3 runs 14 residues. V dropped 0 bases and J dropped 6; count of bases not matched to a gene: 5. CDR3 in DNA: TGCGCCAGCAGCTTGGAAGGCAGGGGGTCTGAAGCTTTCTTT. It yields the protein CASSLEGRGSEAFF.

This clonotype has a single count. The J gene is TRBJ2-7, the V gene TRBV20-1; TRBD2 matches at 10 bases. The germline V gene encodes CDR1 DFQATT and CDR2 SNEGSKA (reference sequence). The CDR3 length is 14 residues. With 6 bases clipped from V and 5 bases from J, the junction kept 10 bases outside the gene matches. The CDR3 protein is CSASSGGAFDEQYV. The CDR3 DNA sequence: TGCAGTGCCTCTAGCGGGGGTGCCTTCGACGAGCAGTACGTC.

V and J are TRBV5-1 and TRBJ2-1; TRBD1 is a possible D gene (6 bases). This CDR3 is built from 12 residues. CDR1 is SGHRS, CDR2 YFSETQ, per germline. Trimming removed 4 bases from V and 9 bases from J, with 11 bases in between. DNA for the CDR3: TGCGCCAGCAGCAAAGGACAGTCTGAGCAGTTCTTC. Protein sequence: CASSKGQSEQFF.

The CDR3 here is CASTPQGPSYEQYF. CDR3 in DNA: TGTGCCAGCACCCCACAGGGGCCGAGTTACGAGCAGTACTTC. This chain joins TRBV12-3 or TRBV12-4 and TRBJ2-7; TRBD1 agrees at 7 bases. Trimming took 7 bases from V and 4 from J; bases not matched to a gene: 10. The CDR3 is 14 residues long.

The chain is built from TRBV6-6 and TRBJ1-1; D might be TRBD1 (5 bases). Germline CDR1 MNHNY, CDR2 SVGAGI (reference sequence). Trimming stripped 5 bases from V and 0 bases from J, with 13 bases between. The length of the CDR3 is 15 residues. The CDR3 here is CASSTTRQMNTEAFF. The CDR3 bases are TGTGCCAGCAGTACGACCCGACAGATGAACACTGAAGCTTTCTTT.

This chain uses TRBV29-1 with TRBJ2-3; D is unclear. The CDR3 has 15 residues. Germline V gene data show CDR1 as SQVTM and CDR2 as ANQGSEA. The V and J ends lost 4 bases and 2 bases respectively, with 16 bases between them. The CDR3 sequence: CSVAPTLGNTDTQYF. For the CDR3, the DNA is TGCAGCGTTGCCCCGACCCTGGGGAACACAGATACGCAGTATTTT.

The chain is built from TRBV2 and TRBJ2-5, with TRBD1 identical over 8 bases. This CDR3 is built from 16 residues. Germline V CDR1 and CDR2: SNHLY, FYNNEI. Germline trimming cut 4 bases from V and 5 bases from J; bases unmatched to any gene: 12. The CDR3 loop is CASSVLGTGPPETQYF. For the CDR3, the DNA is TGTGCCAGCAGTGTGCTCGGGACAGGACCCCCGGAGACCCAGTACTTC. Together with reference TRBV2 and TRBJ2-5, the CDR3 gives the full variable domain: EPEVTQTPSHQVTQMGQEVILRCVPISNHLYFYWYRQILGQKVEFLVSFYNNEISEKSEIFDDQFSVERPDGSNFTLKIRSTKLEDSAMYFCASSVLGTGPPETQYFGPGTRLLVL.

The rearrangement uses TRBV7-2 and TRBJ1-2; D is unresolved. Germline V CDR1 and CDR2: SGHTA, FQGNSA. CDR3 length: 14 amino acids. With 1 base removed from V and 7 bases from J, the gap between germline ends came to 13 bases. The CDR3 nucleotides read TGTGCCAGCAGCTTAGGAAGGGAATTGCGTGGCTACACCTTC. As protein: CASSLGRELRGYTF.

As regards this clonotype: The junction does not match germline at one end; this may be a read error. The CDR3 DNA follows: TGTGCCACCAGTGATTTGCAGGGGGCCTATAATGAGCAGTTCTTC. Encoded protein: CATSDLQGAYNEQFF. This chain uses TRBV24-1 with TRBJ2-1; 8 bases align to TRBD1. This CDR3 is built from 15 residues. The germline V gene has CDR1 KGHDR and CDR2 SFDVKD.

The genes are TRBV3-1 and TRBJ2-5; 9 nucleotides agree with TRBD2. CDR1 is LGHDT and CDR2 is YNNKEL in the germline V gene (reference sequence). V shed 1 base and J 6 bases; nucleotides not matched to a gene: 3. The CDR3 extends over 14 amino acids. The CDR3 nucleotides read TGTGCCAGCAGCCAAGCGCTAGCGGGGCAGACCCAGTACTTC. It specifies CASSQALAGQTQYF.

The J gene is TRBJ2-7, the V gene TRBV5-1, with D possibly being TRBD2 (6 bases). Germline assignment: CDR1 SGHRS and CDR2 YFSETQ. Trimming left V 0 bases short and J 2 bases short, with 12 bases between. This CDR3 region has 15 residues. The CDR3 nucleotides are TGCGCCAGCAGCTTGGCACCAGGAGGGGCCTACGAGCAGTACGTC. Protein: CASSLAPGGAYEQYV.